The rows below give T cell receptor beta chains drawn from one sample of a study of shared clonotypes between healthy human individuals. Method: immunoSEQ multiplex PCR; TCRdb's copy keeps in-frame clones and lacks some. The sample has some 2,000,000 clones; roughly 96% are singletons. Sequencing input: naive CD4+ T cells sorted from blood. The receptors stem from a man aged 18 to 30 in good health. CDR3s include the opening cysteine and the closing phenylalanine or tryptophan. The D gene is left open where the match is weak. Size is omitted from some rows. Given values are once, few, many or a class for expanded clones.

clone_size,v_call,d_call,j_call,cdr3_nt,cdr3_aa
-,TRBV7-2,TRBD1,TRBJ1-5,TGTGCCAGCAGCTCCCGGACAGGGGACAATCAGCCCCAGCATTTT,CASSSRTGDNQPQHF
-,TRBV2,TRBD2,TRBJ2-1,TGTGCCAGCAGCCCAACGGGGGGAGGCGACGGAAATGAGCAGTTCTTC,CASSPTGGGDGNEQFF
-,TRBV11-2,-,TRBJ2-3,TGTGCCAGCAGCTTGCGAGGAACCGGGACTAGCACAGATACGCAGTATTTT,CASSLRGTGTSTDTQYF
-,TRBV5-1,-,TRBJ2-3,TGCGCCAGCAGCTCAAGTCCTTCAGATACGCAGTATTTT,CASSSSPSDTQYF
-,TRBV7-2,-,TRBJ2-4,TGTGCCAGCAGCTTAAGCAAAAACATTCAGTACTTC,CASSLSKNIQYF
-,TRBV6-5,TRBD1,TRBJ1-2,TGTGCCAGCAGTTCGGCGGGTCCAGGGGGTCATGGCTACACCTTC,CASSSAGPGGHGYTF
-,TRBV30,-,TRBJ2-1,TGTGCCTGGAGCTTGGCAGGGACCTACAATGAGCAGTTCTTC,CAWSLAGTYNEQFF
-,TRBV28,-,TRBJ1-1,TGTGCCAGCAGCAACAACAACGCAGGGGCCCTAGCTTTCTTT,CASSNNNAGALAFF
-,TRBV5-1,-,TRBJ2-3,TGCGCCAGCAGCTTGGACCCGGCAGGCCGCACAGATACGCAGTATTTT,CASSLDPAGRTDTQYF
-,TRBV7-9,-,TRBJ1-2,TGTGCCAGCAGTTTAGGCATTAACTATGGCTACACCTTC,CASSLGINYGYTF
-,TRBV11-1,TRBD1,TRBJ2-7,TGTGCCAGCAGCCGAAGGACAGGGGCCTCCTACGAGCAGTACTTC,CASSRRTGASYEQYF
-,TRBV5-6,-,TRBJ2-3,TGTGCCAGCAGCTTGGGACATCCCTCTAGCACAGATACGCAGTATTTT,CASSLGHPSSTDTQYF
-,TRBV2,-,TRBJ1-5,TGTGCCAGCAGTTCTGATGGGGGGGCACATCAGCCCCAGCATTTT,CASSSDGGAHQPQHF
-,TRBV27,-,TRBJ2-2,TGTGCCAGCAGTTTTTCGGGCAGATCGAACACCGGGGAGCTGTTTTTT,CASSFSGRSNTGELFF
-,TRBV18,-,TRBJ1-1,TGTGCCAGCTCACCACTCTCGGGGAATACTGAAGCTTTCTTT,CASSPLSGNTEAFF
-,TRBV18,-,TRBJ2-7,TGTGCCAGCTCACCACGGTGGACACCGACCTCCTACGAGCAGTACTTC,CASSPRWTPTSYEQYF
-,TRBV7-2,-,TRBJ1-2,TGTGCCAGCAGCCCCCTGGCAGGGCAAGGTGGCTACACCTTC,CASSPLAGQGGYTF
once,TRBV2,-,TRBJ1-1,TGTGCCTGCCATTTAGGGCAGGGGAACACTGAAGCTTTCTTT,CACHLGQGNTEAFF
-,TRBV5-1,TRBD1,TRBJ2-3,TGCGCCAGCAGCAAAGTTGACACAGGGGGAGGAGATACGCAGTATTTT,CASSKVDTGGGDTQYF
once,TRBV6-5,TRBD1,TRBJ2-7,TGTGCCAGCAGCCGCACTGGGACAGCCTACGAGCAGTACTTC,CASSRTGTAYEQYF
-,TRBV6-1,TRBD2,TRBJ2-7,TGTGCCAGCAGTGCCCGGACTAGCACTCCCTACGAGCAGTACTTC,CASSARTSTPYEQYF
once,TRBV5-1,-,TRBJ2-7,TGCGCCAGCAGCTTGGAGACAGCGAACTCCTACGAGCAGTACTTC,CASSLETANSYEQYF
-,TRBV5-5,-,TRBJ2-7,TGTGCCAGCAGCTTGGAGGGTCCTCCCTACGAGCAGTACTTC,CASSLEGPPYEQYF
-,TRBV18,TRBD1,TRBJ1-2,TGTGCCAGCTCACCACCTTTCAGGCAGGGACAGGGCTACACCTTC,CASSPPFRQGQGYTF
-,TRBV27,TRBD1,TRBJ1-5,TGTGCCAGCAGCCGCTCCGTCCCCGGGACAGGGGAATCGAGTGGGGATCAGCCCCAGCATTTT,CASSRSVPGTGESSGDQPQHF
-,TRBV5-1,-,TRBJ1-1,TGCGCCAGCGGCAGGGACATGAACACTGAAGCTTTCTTT,CASGRDMNTEAFF
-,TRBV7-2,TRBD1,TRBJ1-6,TGTGCCAGCAGCTTGGCTTTCGACAGGGGTGGTAATTCACCCCTCCACTTT,CASSLAFDRGGNSPLHF
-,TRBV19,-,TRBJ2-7,TGTGCCAGTAGTGGACAGTTAACGGGGGAGCAGTACTTC,CASSGQLTGEQYF
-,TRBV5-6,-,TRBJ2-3,TGTGCCAGCAGCTCCACAGGGACAGATACGCAGTATTTT,CASSSTGTDTQYF
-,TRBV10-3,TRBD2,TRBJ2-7,TGTGCCATCAGTGTAAGGGAGGGAGGATCCGACGAGCAGTACTTC,CAISVREGGSDEQYF
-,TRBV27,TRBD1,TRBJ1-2,TGTGCCAGCCGCCCGGGACAGAACTATGGCTACACCTTC,CASRPGQNYGYTF
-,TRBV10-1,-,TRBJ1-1,TGCGCCAGCAGTGAGTCTGCTGGGAACACTGAAGCTTTCTTT,CASSESAGNTEAFF
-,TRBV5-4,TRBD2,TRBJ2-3,TGTGCCAGTTTACTAGCGGGGAGCACAGATACGCAGTATTTT,CASLLAGSTDTQYF
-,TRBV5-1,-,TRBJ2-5,TGCGCCAGCAGCTTGGTTATGGAGACCCAGTACTTC,CASSLVMETQYF
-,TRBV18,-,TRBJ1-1,TGTGCCAGCTCACCGAGTCAGGGGCTCCCCGTGAACACTGAAGCTTTCTTT,CASSPSQGLPVNTEAFF
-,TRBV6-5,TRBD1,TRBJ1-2,TGTGCCAGCAGTTATGGGGACAGGGCCAATGGCTACACCTTC,CASSYGDRANGYTF
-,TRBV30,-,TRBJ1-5,TGTGCCTGGAGGGGCAGGGGAGTTAACCAGCCCCAGCATTTT,CAWRGRGVNQPQHF
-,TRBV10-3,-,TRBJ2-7,TGTGCCATCAGCTTGAAGGCCCTATCCGGGGCCTCCTACGAGCAGTACTTC,CAISLKALSGASYEQYF
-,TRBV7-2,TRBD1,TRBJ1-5,TGTGCCAGCAGCTTAGGGACAGGCCGCGATCAGCCCCAGCATTTT,CASSLGTGRDQPQHF
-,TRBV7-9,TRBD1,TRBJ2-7,TGTGCCAGCAGTGCCAAGGACAGGGGGACATACGAGCAGTACTTC,CASSAKDRGTYEQYF
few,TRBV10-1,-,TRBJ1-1,TGCGCCAGCAGACTGGGACACAACACTGAAGCTTTCTTT,CASRLGHNTEAFF
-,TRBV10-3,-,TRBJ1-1,TGTGCCATCGGCGAGAATCCGAACACTGAAGCTTTCTTT,CAIGENPNTEAFF
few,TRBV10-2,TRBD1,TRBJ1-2,TGCGCCAGCACCAGACAGGGGGCTTGGCATGGCTACACCTTC,CASTRQGAWHGYTF
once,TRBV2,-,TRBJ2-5,TGTGCCAGCAGCCGAGGGGGGACCCAGTACTTC,CASSRGGTQYF
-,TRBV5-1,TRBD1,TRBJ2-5,TGCGCCAGCAGCTTGGTAACAGGGGCCGGGTCAGAGACCCAGTACTTC,CASSLVTGAGSETQYF
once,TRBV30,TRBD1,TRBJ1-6,TGTGCCTGGAGTGTTCTTTCAGGGGGTGCGGTGGCCCTCCACTTT,CAWSVLSGGAVALHF
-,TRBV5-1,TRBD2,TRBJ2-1,TGCGCCAGCAGCTTGGCCGGGACTAGCGGGAGGTATACCTACAATGAGCAGTTCTTC,CASSLAGTSGRYTYNEQFF
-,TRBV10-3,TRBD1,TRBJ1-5,TGTGCCATCAGTGACGGAGGGACAGCAAATAGCAATCAGCCCCAGCATTTT,CAISDGGTANSNQPQHF
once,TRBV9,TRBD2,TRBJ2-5,TGTGCCAGCAGCGGTTCTAGCGGGGGGAGGGAGACCCAGTACTTC,CASSGSSGGRETQYF
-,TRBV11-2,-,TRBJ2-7,TGTGCCAGCAGCTTAGAGATTGGCAGCTACGAGCAGTACTTC,CASSLEIGSYEQYF
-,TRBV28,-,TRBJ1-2,TGTGCCAGCAGTACCTCCACCGTTGGCCTAAGCTACACCTTC,CASSTSTVGLSYTF
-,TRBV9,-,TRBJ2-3,TGTGCCAGCAGTCGCGGACAGACCTCTAGCACAGATACGCAGTATTTT,CASSRGQTSSTDTQYF
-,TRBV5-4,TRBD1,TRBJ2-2,TGTGCCAGCAGCACCGGACAGGGTGGCGGGGAGCTGTTTTTT,CASSTGQGGGELFF
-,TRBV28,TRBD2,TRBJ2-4,TGTGCCAGCAGTTTTATAGCGGGGGGCAAAAACATTCAGTACTTC,CASSFIAGGKNIQYF
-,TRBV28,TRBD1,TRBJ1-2,TGTGCCAGCACCCTTTCGGGAGGACAGGGTGGTTTGGGCTACACCTTC,CASTLSGGQGGLGYTF
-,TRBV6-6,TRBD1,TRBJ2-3,TGTGCCAGCAGTCTGGGACAGGTCACAGATACGCAGTATTTT,CASSLGQVTDTQYF
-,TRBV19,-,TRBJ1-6,TGTGCCAGTAGTATAGGCCTCTCCTCGAATTCACCCCTCCACTTT,CASSIGLSSNSPLHF
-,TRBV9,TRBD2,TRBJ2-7,TGTGCCAGCAGCAAAACTAGCGGGACCACCTACGAGCAGTACTTC,CASSKTSGTTYEQYF
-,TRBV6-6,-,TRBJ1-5,TGTGCCAGCAGTTTTATGGGAATGGGAAATCAGCCCCAGCATTTT,CASSFMGMGNQPQHF